One sample yielded the 22 T cell receptor beta chains listed below, sequenced in a study of cytomegalovirus exposure and HLA in healthy donors. Sequencing used immunoSEQ multiplex PCR; TCRdb keeps in-frame clones, though not all of them. This table has 110,000 or so clones, about 86% appearing once. The material sequenced was PBMCs. These receptors originate from a woman aged 18-35 years in good health and CMV-seropositive.

The chain uses TRBV28 and TRBJ1-1; D may be TRBD1 (6 bases). V lost 3 bases, J lost 10 bases, and 15 bases lay in between. Germline values: CDR1 MDHEN, CDR2 SYDVKM. The length of the CDR3 is 13 residues. The CDR3 sequence is CASSFVGAKPAFF. The CDR3 DNA follows: TGTGCCAGCAGTTTTGTGGGGGCAAAGCCAGCTTTCTTT. Full variable domain (missing parts from reference TRBV28 and TRBJ1-1): DVKVTQSSRYLVKRTGEKVFLECVQDMDHENMFWYRQDPGLGLRLIYFSYDVKMKEKGDIPEGYSVSREKKERFSLILESASTNQTSMYLCASSFVGAKPAFFGQGTRLTVV.

V gene TRBV28 combines with J gene TRBJ1-1; 7 nucleotides line up with TRBD1. The V gene's germline CDR1 is MDHEN and CDR2 SYDVKM. The CDR3 is made up of 15 amino acids. With 9 bases clipped from V and 5 bases from J, the junction kept 15 bases outside the gene matches. The CDR3 nucleotides are TGTGCCAGTCGAGAAGAGGGGGCTAGGGGTACTGAAGCTTTCTTT. The encoded protein is CASREEGARGTEAFF.

CDR3 amino acids: CASSPEASSYEQYF. The CDR3 region has the DNA TGTGCCAGCAGCCCGGAGGCCAGCTCCTACGAGCAGTACTTC. The chain has TRBV5-5 and TRBJ2-7; TRBD2 is a possible D gene (5 bases). Between the trimmed V and J ends, which lost 4 bases and 0 bases, there was a span of 11 bases. The CDR3 loop spans 14 amino acids. The germline gives CDR1 SGHKS, CDR2 YYEKEE (reference sequence). Filled out from reference TRBV5-5 and TRBJ2-7, the complete variable domain reads DAGVTQSPTHLIKTRGQQVTLRCSPISGHKSVSWYQQVLGQGPQFIFQYYEKEERGRGNFPDRFSARQFPNYSSELNVNALLLGDSALYLCASSPEASSYEQYFGPGTRLTVT.

The sample holds a few counts of this clone. V is TRBV21-1 and J is TRBJ2-7; the table's TRBD2 call for D was not verified on the DNA. TRBV21-1 is termed a pseudogene. There are 16 residues in the CDR3. The CDR3 DNA reads TGTGCCAGCAGCACCCGCTTGGGCAGCCCGAGGGACGAGCAGTACTTC. Protein sequence: CASSTRLGSPRDEQYF.

V is TRBV30 and J is TRBJ1-5, with 8 bases identical to TRBD1. V lost 0 bases to trimming and J lost 6 bases; unmatched junction nucleotides: 13. The CDR3 loop spans 17 amino acids. From germline, CDR1 is GTSNPN and CDR2 SVGIG (reference sequence). CDR3 sequence reads: CAWSVGQGQVFGQPQHF. Here the CDR3 DNA reads TGTGCCTGGAGTGTAGGACAGGGACAAGTCTTCGGTCAGCCCCAGCATTTT.

The chain combines TRBV13 with TRBJ1-4; 9 bases match TRBD1. V was pared by 6 bases and J by 7 bases, with 9 bases of the junction left unmatched. Germline lookup yields CDR1 PRHDT and CDR2 FYEKMQ (reference sequence). The CDR3 consists of 15 residues. The CDR3 loop is CASRSGTGRGEKLFF. The CDR3 DNA reads TGTGCCAGCAGATCCGGGACAGGGAGAGGTGAAAAACTGTTTTTT.

The chain uses TRBV2 and TRBJ2-7, with D unresolved. Per germline, CDR1 SNHLY and CDR2 FYNNEI. The V end was cut by 0 bases, the J end by 1 base, with 7 bases between. The CDR3 consists of 14 residues. This chain's CDR3 is CASSEAQLSYEQYF. CDR3 DNA sequence: TGTGCCAGCAGTGAAGCCCAACTTTCCTACGAGCAGTACTTC. Full variable domain (missing parts from reference TRBV2 and TRBJ2-7): EPEVTQTPSHQVTQMGQEVILRCVPISNHLYFYWYRQILGQKVEFLVSFYNNEISEKSEIFDDQFSVERPDGSNFTLKIRSTKLEDSAMYFCASSEAQLSYEQYFGPGTRLTVT.

This clone was observed a few times. V is TRBV10-3 and J is TRBJ2-7; D unresolved. Germline assignment: CDR1 ENHRY and CDR2 SYGVKD. This CDR3 has 12 residues. V shed 7 bases and J shed 2 bases, with 9 bases lying between them. The CDR3 reads CAITPVPYEQYF. CDR3 sequence (DNA): TGTGCCATCACCCCGGTCCCCTACGAGCAGTACTTC.

The chain employs TRBV21-1 and TRBJ1-5. TRBV21-1 is a recognized pseudogene. The length of the CDR3 is 14 residues. CDR3 protein: CAAGNLDCNQPQHF. The CDR3 coding sequence is TGTGCCGCGGGGAACCTCGACTGCAATCAGCCCCAGCATTTT.

The chain links TRBV6-1 to TRBJ2-1; no clear D. Germline-derived CDR1 and CDR2 are MNHNS and SASEGT. The CDR3 is made up of 14 amino acids. Trimming left V 3 bases short and J 3 bases short, with 9 bases between. This chain's CDR3 is CASSEWRFYNEQFF. CDR3 coding DNA: TGTGCCAGCAGTGAGTGGCGGTTCTACAATGAGCAGTTCTTC.

The chain recombines TRBV19 with TRBJ1-5; the match to TRBD1 covers 9 bases. Trimming at V came to 2 bases and at J to 5 bases, leaving 7 bases not matched to a gene. Germline V lookup: CDR1 LNHDA, CDR2 SQIVND (reference sequence). The CDR3 is made up of 16 amino acids. CDR3 loop: CASSIFLTGGDQPQHF. The CDR3, as DNA: TGTGCCAGTAGTATATTCCTAACAGGGGGCGATCAGCCCCAGCATTTT. The whole variable domain, remainder taken from reference TRBV19 and TRBJ1-5, is DGGITQSPKYLFRKEGQNVTLSCEQNLNHDAMYWYRQDPGQGLRLIYYSQIVNDFQKGDIAEGYSVSREKKESFPLTVTSAQKNPTAFYLCASSIFLTGGDQPQHFGDGTRLSIL.

V is TRBV10-2 and J is TRBJ2-7, with 7 nucleotides matching TRBD2. Per the germline V gene, CDR1 is WSHSY and CDR2 is SAAADI. V lost 6 bases, J lost 3 bases, and 5 bases stayed unmatched. The CDR3 contains 13 residues. The CDR3: CASSPPGGYEQYF. As DNA, the CDR3 is TGCGCCAGCAGCCCGCCGGGGGGCTACGAGCAGTACTTC.

The CDR3 nucleotides are TGTGCCAGCAGCTTGAATTCCGGGACAGGGAAAGGCTACACCTTC. Its translation is CASSLNSGTGKGYTF. The V and J genes are TRBV5-4 and TRBJ1-2; 9 bases are a match to TRBD1. The CDR3 runs 15 residues. The V gene end was trimmed by 1 base and the J gene end by 8 bases; junction bases not matched to a gene: 9. Germline CDR1 and CDR2: SGHNT and YYREEE (reference sequence).

V is TRBV5-1 and J is TRBJ2-1; TRBD2 matches at 7 bases. Germline CDR1 is SGHRS and CDR2 is YFSETQ. The CDR3 has 16 amino acids. V shed 1 base and J 3 bases; nucleotides not matched to a gene: 7. CDR3 DNA sequence: TGCGCCAGCAGCTTGACAGGCGGGAGTTTCTACAATGAGCAGTTCTTC. It translates to CASSLTGGSFYNEQFF.

This clone has just one count. V gene TRBV7-9 combines with J gene TRBJ2-7; tentatively, D is TRBD1 (5 bases). Germline V gene data show CDR1 as SEHNR and CDR2 as FQNEAQ (reference sequence). The ends were cut back, 6 bases at V and 4 bases at J, with 16 bases in the middle. The CDR3 runs to 14 residues. The CDR3, as DNA: TGTGCCAGCAGAAAGACAGCTTCGCCGTACGAGCAGTACTTC. It specifies CASRKTASPYEQYF.

The V call is TRBV5-8, the J call TRBJ1-1; D ambiguous. Trimming stripped 1 base from V and 7 bases from J, with 8 bases between. CDR1 and CDR2 (germline): SGHTS, YDEGEE. This CDR3 is built from 12 residues. CDR3 loop: CASSLIVSEAFF. The CDR3 bases are TGTGCCAGCAGCTTGATTGTGAGTGAAGCTTTCTTT.

The chain employs TRBV27 and TRBJ2-2, with D tentatively TRBD2 (5 bases). This CDR3 region has 19 residues. Germline values: CDR1 MNHEY, CDR2 SMNVEV (reference sequence). Deletions cut 5 bases from V and 1 base from J, with 23 bases between. CDR3 in amino acids: CASSPPRAATALNTGELFF. CDR3 DNA sequence: TGTGCCAGCAGTCCCCCGCGAGCGGCCACTGCTTTGAACACCGGGGAGCTGTTTTTT.

CDR3 bases: TGTGCCAGCAGCTTAGACCCACAGGGGGGGATCGGACTGTACTTC. This translates into CASSLDPQGGIGLYF. The rearrangement joins TRBV11-3 to TRBJ2-7, with a tentative D call TRBD1 (8 bases). Per germline, CDR1 SGHNT and CDR2 YENEEA. The CDR3 spans 15 residues. V lost 0 bases and J 12 bases, leaving 21 bases between the germline ends.

The chain employs TRBV5-6 and TRBJ1-6, with D perhaps TRBD1 (6 bases). This CDR3 spans 14 amino acids. Germline V lookup: CDR1 SGHDT, CDR2 YYEEEE. The V end lost 2 bases, the J end lost 4 bases, and 7 bases lay between the germline ends. This chain's CDR3 is CASSFRGYNSPLHF. The CDR3 region has the DNA TGTGCCAGCAGCTTCAGGGGTTATAATTCACCCCTCCACTTT.

V gene TRBV9 combines with J gene TRBJ2-7; the D gene is possibly TRBD2 (6 bases). V lost 0 bases, J lost 1 base, and 11 bases lay in between. The CDR3 has 15 amino acids. CDR1 SGDLS and CDR2 YYNGEE come from the germline V gene. The CDR3 loop reads CASSVGSGLSYEQYF. As DNA, the CDR3 is TGTGCCAGCAGCGTAGGGAGCGGGCTTTCCTACGAGCAGTACTTC.

The genes are TRBV4-1 and TRBJ1-2; 7 bases match TRBD1. V lost 6 bases to trimming and J lost 4 bases; unmatched junction nucleotides: 17. Germline V gene lookup returns CDR1 MGHRA and CDR2 YSYEKL. CDR3 length equals 17 residues. For the CDR3, the DNA is TGCGCCAGCAGAAACTTAGGGAGGACCGGGACAGCCTATGGCTACACCTTC. Translated: CASRNLGRTGTAYGYTF.

The chain is built from TRBV6-5 and TRBJ2-3; D is possibly TRBD2 (5 bases). The CDR3 spans 14 residues. V was clipped by 3 bases and J by 3 bases, with 10 bases between them. CDR1 is MNHEY and CDR2 is SVGAGI in the germline V gene. This CDR3 reads CASSYGSRTDTQYF. CDR3 in DNA: TGTGCCAGCAGTTATGGGAGTAGGACAGATACGCAGTATTTT.